These T cell receptor beta chains were read from a single sample in a study of CD8 T cells in Susac syndrome. One entry per CDR3 protein, called by TCRdb with MiXCR from the immunoSEQ multiplex PCR reads. The sample consists of around 150,000 distinct CDR3 sequences, roughly 93% of them appearing once. Specimen: CD4+ T cells from PBMCs. The receptors were gathered from a human donor in good health. CDR3s include the opening cysteine and the closing phenylalanine or tryptophan. A D gene is named only where the DNA matches it firmly.

TRBJ1-4 | - | TRBV6-6 | CASSGGGGKLFF
TRBJ2-3 | TRBD2 | TRBV27 | CASSFVGERGYGMDTQYF
TRBJ2-1 | - | TRBV5-1 | CASSPAHEQFF
TRBJ1-2 | TRBD1 | TRBV6-2/TRBV6-3 | CASTIAGQGNGYTF
TRBJ2-1 | TRBD2 | TRBV5-1 | CASSSSGDYNEQFF
TRBJ2-7 | - | TRBV10-3 | CAIPEGGYEQYF
TRBJ1-6 | - | TRBV23-1 | CASSQSWSLHF
TRBJ1-2 | TRBD1 | TRBV5-6 | CASSLGQGSSYGYTF
TRBJ1-2 | - | TRBV29-1 | CSVEGRANYGYTF
TRBJ2-5 | TRBD2 | TRBV5-4 | CASTESGGAGETQYF
TRBJ2-5 | - | TRBV10-3 | CATCGTDQETQYF
TRBJ2-1 | - | TRBV20-1 | CSASRSLYNEQFF
TRBJ2-5 | - | TRBV5-1 | CASSSTGPRETQYF